Sequencing of this T cell receptor (beta chain) was carried out in a study of blood T cell repertoires in COVID-19. For the study at large: Acute and convalescent COVID-19 specimens originated in the United States, Italy and Spain. Sample material is recorded as cDNA or gDNA derived from T cells, B-cell-depleted T cells, or PBMCs.

This CDR3 is built from 15 residues. Germline lookup yields CDR1 LNHDA and CDR2 SQIVND (reference sequence). Trimming left V 5 bases short and J 2 bases short, with 15 bases between. As originally analysed: Reference gene primer amplification gave estimated nucleated cell counts. The assay was immunoSEQ multiplex PCR, and TCRdb's table has in-frame clones only and misses some. The V and J calls and clone size come from that table; D and trimming were worked out from the DNA. The sample lists about 70,000 clones; 77% were seen once. The sequence derives from a human donor in a cohort sampled during active COVID-19. Sample: peripheral blood. This chain joins TRBV19 and TRBJ2-5; a weak D match, TRBD1 (5 bases). The CDR3: CASSRLQGDQETQYF. The CDR3 DNA reads as TGTGCCAGTAGTCGACTCCAGGGTGATCAAGAGACCCAGTACTTC.